Below are 3 T cell receptor beta chains sequenced from a single sample in a study of response to subunit inactivated influenza vaccine. TCRdb analysed the RT-PCR reads with MiXCR anew, one entry per CDR3 protein. This sample has a few hundred thousand distinct CDR3 sequences; 14% occur once, and the top ten carry more than 9.5%. The source material was PBMCs from blood, sampled 12 days after vaccination. These receptors originate from a man aged 50 to 60 who received an inactivated influenza vaccine.

The gene calls are TRBV3-1 and TRBJ1-2; D is uncertain. This CDR3 is built from 16 residues. Per germline, CDR1 LGHDT and CDR2 YNNKEL (reference sequence). The V end lost 0 bases, the J end lost 0 bases, and 11 bases lay between the germline ends. CDR3 sequence reads: CASSQELGPPNYGYTF. The CDR3 coding sequence is TGTGCCAGCAGCCAAGAATTGGGCCCTCCTAACTATGGCTACACCTTC.

The chain joins TRBV15 to TRBJ2-4, with 15 bases matching TRBD2. CDR1 LNHNV and CDR2 YYDKDF come from the germline V gene (reference sequence). This CDR3 comprises 19 residues. V dropped 0 bases and J dropped 0; count of bases not matched to a gene: 3. The CDR3 loop is CATSREGLAGGRAKNIQYF. The CDR3 DNA reads TGTGCCACCAGCAGAGAGGGACTAGCGGGAGGAAGAGCCAAAAACATTCAGTACTTC.

The rearrangement links TRBV5-1 to TRBJ2-5; D gene unclear. Trimming took off 0 bases at V and 0 bases at J, with 6 bases between the two ends. CDR1 and CDR2 from the germline V gene are SGHRS and YFSETQ. The CDR3 is 14 residues long. The CDR3 region is CASSLAGHQETQYF. CDR3 bases: TGCGCCAGCAGCTTGGCGGGTCACCAAGAGACCCAGTACTTC.